This T cell receptor beta chain is from a study of lymphopenia after photon versus proton radiotherapy. About this clone itself: Its antigen remains unknown.

Sequencing was performed with immunoSEQ multiplex PCR; in TCRdb, only in-frame clones are kept and a portion is missing. The sample contains 37,000 or so clones, 85% to 90% of which appear only once. Broader study findings: Authors raise, but do not show, better survival with proton therapy. Photon-treated patients lost naive T cells and TCR diversity; proton-treated stayed stable. After lymphocyte nadir, photon-treated repertoires showed oligoclonal expansion, especially CD8+ Temra.

The sequence derives from a man aged 45-65 years with gastric cancer. Material: peripheral blood, obtained from a patient treated with photon-based radiotherapy.

Here the CDR3 reads CASSYGGSRTDTQYF. The CDR3 DNA follows: TGTGCCAGCAGTTACGGAGGGAGTCGCACAGATACGCAGTATTTT. V usage is TRBV6-5 and J usage is TRBJ2-3; a weak D match, TRBD2 (6 bases). Germline V lookup: CDR1 MNHEY, CDR2 SVGAGI. V was pared by 2 bases and J by 1 base, with 10 bases between. The CDR3 spans 15 residues.